The clone carrying this T cell receptor beta chain was seen only once. These data are taken from a study of blood T cell repertoires in COVID-19. Study-wide context: The United States, Italy and Spain provided the acute and convalescent COVID-19 samples. T cells, B-cell-depleted T cells, or PBMCs supplied cDNA or gDNA.

V was clipped by 7 bases and J by 3 bases; unmatched bases: 7. CDR3 size: 15 residues. Per germline, CDR1 SGHTS and CDR2 YDEGEE. Authors' methods: Counts of nucleated cells, estimated from reference gene primer amplification, were obtained. The method was immunoSEQ multiplex PCR; TCRdb's version includes in-frame clones alone and lacks a portion of them. D and trimming come from the DNA, and the V and J calls and clone size come from that table. This sample carries fewer than 250,000 clones, 82% of them seen once, and the ten largest clones take over 9.5%. Sequencing was performed on peripheral blood. This receptor was identified in a woman aged 40 to 50 with acute or convalescent COVID-19. The chain joins TRBV5-8 to TRBJ2-1, with TRBD2 matching over 10 bases. The chain's CDR3 is CASARTSGRYNEQFF. The CDR3 DNA reads TGTGCCAGCGCCCGGACTAGCGGTCGCTACAATGAGCAGTTCTTC.